This TCR beta chain was captured by sequencing in a study of T cells in Graves' hyperthyroidism and ophthalmopathy. There are a few counts of this clonotype. Template material for amplifying TCR beta CDR3 regions consisted of RNA transcripts. RT-PCR in the first round (using the HTBI primer set) targeted the TCR CDR3. TCRdb used MiXCR to reprocess the multiplex PCR reads, holding one entry per CDR3 protein. The sample has around 380,000 distinct CDR3 sequences; roughly 14% are singletons. Recently diagnosed hyperthyroidism of less than 2 months' duration affected patients aged 18 to 65. Clinical symptoms, serum thyroxine and TRAb, thyroid ultrasound and orbital computed tomography together formed the diagnostic basis. It was at first hyperthyroidism diagnosis, before any ophthalmopathy symptoms, that the blood sample was taken. This CDR3 is 16 amino acids long. The V gene end was trimmed by 8 bases and the J gene end by 1 base; junction bases not matched to a gene: 9. Per germline, CDR1 WNHNN and CDR2 SYGVQD (reference sequence).

Sequencing was done on a sample of blood. The chain has TRBV10-1 and TRBJ2-2; 8 nucleotides agree with TRBD2. The receptor's source is a young man with Graves' hyperthyroidism that later progressed to Graves' ophthalmopathy. The CDR3 is CASAPLTSENTGELFF. DNA for the CDR3: TGCGCCAGCGCCCCACTGACTAGCGAGAACACCGGGGAGCTGTTTTTT.